These 8 T cell receptor beta chains were all obtained from the same sample, sequenced in a study of T cell responses to AZD1222 COVID-19 vaccine (dated by TCRdb to the early 2020s). The library was built by means of the immunoSEQ multiplex PCR assay. TCRdb retrieved this table from immuneACCESS and kept in-frame rearrangements only. Not all clones are present; in checked studies, unresolved V genes account for under half, and no reason is known for the remainder. The sample table lists 150,000 or so clones, over 80% of them with a count of one. The ten largest clonotypes hold approximately 3.6% of the sample. Explained via the paper, the time point label denotes: about 28 days (+/-7) after the second vaccine dose. Sequenced here: peripheral blood, sampled 28 days after the second AZD1222 dose. The origin of the receptors is an adult who received the AZD1222 COVID-19 vaccine.

The rearrangement uses TRBV7-9 and TRBJ2-7, with 9 nucleotides matching TRBD1. This CDR3 spans 13 amino acids. CDR1 and CDR2 (germline): SEHNR, FQNEAQ (reference sequence). The ends lost 7 bases at V and 3 bases at J; junction bases unmatched: 4. Written as DNA, the CDR3 is TGTGCCAGCACCGGGGACAGGGACTACGAGCAGTACTTC. This gives the protein CASTGDRDYEQYF.

This sequence joins TRBV4-2 and TRBJ2-1; D unclear. The V end lost 0 bases, the J end lost 4 bases, and 13 bases lay between the germline ends. CDR1 is LGHNA, CDR2 YNFKEQ, per germline. The CDR3 contains 16 residues. CDR3 amino acids: CASSQEIPTTYNEQFF. DNA of the CDR3: TGTGCCAGCAGCCAAGAAATTCCCACAACGTACAATGAGCAGTTCTTC.

The chain uses TRBV18 and TRBJ1-2; a possible D gene is TRBD1 (6 bases). The CDR3 loop spans 15 amino acids. Deletions cut 3 bases from V and 5 bases from J, with 16 bases between. From germline, CDR1 is KGHSH and CDR2 LQKENI. CDR3 loop: CASSPEDRRTYGYTF. The CDR3 DNA reads TGTGCCAGCTCACCGGAGGACAGAAGAACTTATGGCTACACCTTC.

This clone was detected a few times. CDR3 region: CASSFDEQFF. The CDR3 DNA reads TGTGCCAGCAGCTTCGATGAGCAGTTCTTC. J is TRBJ2-1 and V is TRBV7-9; D ambiguous. This CDR3 region has 10 residues. V was clipped by 3 bases and J by 8 bases, with 2 bases between them. Looked up from germline, CDR1 is SEHNR and CDR2 is FQNEAQ (reference sequence).

The V and J genes are TRBV7-9 and TRBJ1-1; D gene ambiguous. This CDR3 has 15 residues. Germline-derived CDR1 and CDR2 are SEHNR and FQNEAQ (reference sequence). V was pared by 1 base and J by 0 bases, with 9 bases between. In nucleotides, the CDR3 is TGTGCCAGCAGCTTAGATCGGGGTTTGAACACTGAAGCTTTCTTT. Its translation is CASSLDRGLNTEAFF.

This clone was observed once. CDR3: CASSLAGGVSTEAFF. In DNA, the CDR3 is TGCGCCAGCAGCTTGGCCGGGGGGGTGAGCACTGAAGCTTTCTTT. The J gene is TRBJ1-1, the V gene TRBV5-1; tentative D call: TRBD1 (5 bases). Germline V gene data show CDR1 as SGHRS and CDR2 as YFSETQ. Between the trimmed V and J ends, which lost 0 bases and 4 bases, there was a span of 13 bases. The length of the CDR3 is 15 residues.

This clone showed up just once. V is TRBV29-1 and J is TRBJ2-3; 7 bases match TRBD2. The junction had 16 bases not matched to a gene; V was cut back by 4 bases and J by 3 bases. CDR1 and CDR2 (germline): SQVTM, ANQGSEA. The CDR3 consists of 17 residues. This chain's CDR3 is CSVVASGLGPGTDTQYF. DNA of the CDR3: TGCAGCGTTGTGGCTAGCGGCCTTGGGCCTGGGACAGATACGCAGTATTTT.

The chain is built from TRBV6-6 and TRBJ1-3; 7 nucleotides line up with TRBD1. Looked up from germline, CDR1 is MNHNY and CDR2 is SVGAGI (reference sequence). The CDR3 length is 15 residues. V dropped 6 bases and J dropped 0; count of bases not matched to a gene: 5. CDR3: CASSRTGDSGNTIYF. As DNA, the CDR3 is TGTGCCAGCAGCAGAACAGGGGACTCTGGAAACACCATATATTTT.